The clone carrying this TCR beta chain was found many times. The antigen is undetermined. TCRdb reanalysed the 5' RACE reads using MiXCR and keeps one entry per CDR3 protein. The top ten hold around 3.2% of the sample, which has fewer than 650,000 distinct CDR3 sequences, more than 9% seen once. The sample originates from a study of identical twins. V shed 5 bases and J shed 4 bases, with 13 bases lying between them. CDR3 length equals 14 residues. CDR1 and CDR2 from the germline V gene are SEHNR and FQNEAQ (reference sequence). Notes on the study in general: Model-predicted out-of-frame TCR alpha sharing fell below observed values in monozygotic twins. Insertion counts were lower in abundant cord blood beta clonotypes, a trend that memory repertoires did not show. Invariant MAIT and iNKT cells are populations that could partly confound zero-insertion analyses. With beta out-of-frame sequences, excess sharing by twins was weaker.

This same sample was also part of a study on yellow fever vaccine responses in identical twins.

The specimen was PBMCs. J is TRBJ2-3 and V is TRBV7-9, with no clear D. The sequence was obtained from a woman under 30 in good health. CDR3 protein: CASSPIGPADTQYF. CDR3 DNA sequence: TGTGCCAGCAGCCCGATCGGTCCTGCAGATACGCAGTATTTT.